This is a list of T cell receptor beta chains from one sample in a study of blood T cell repertoires in COVID-19. Measured with immunoSEQ multiplex PCR; TCRdb has only the in-frame clones, and not every one. Of 210,000 or so clones in the sample, around 90% were seen once. Sequenced sample: peripheral blood. The receptor source for this set is a man aged 18 to 30 with active or convalescent COVID-19. Each CDR3 is given with its conserved first and last residue. D genes are given only for firm matches. Only part of the rows carry a size: once, few, many, or a class if the clone is expanded.

v_gene: TRBV7-8
j_gene: TRBJ2-1
abundance: NA
d_gene: NA
CDR3nt: TGTGCCAGCAGCCTCGGCGGGCAGAAGGGTGAGCAGTTCTTC
CDR3aa: CASSLGGQKGEQFF

v_gene: TRBV11-2
j_gene: TRBJ1-4
abundance: NA
d_gene: NA
CDR3nt: TGTGCCAGCAGCTTAAGGGCGGGACGTGAAAAACTGTTTTTT
CDR3aa: CASSLRAGREKLFF

v_gene: TRBV14
j_gene: TRBJ2-2
abundance: NA
d_gene: TRBD1
CDR3nt: TGTGCCAGCAGCCACCGACAGGGAGCGAACACCGGGGAGCTGTTTTTT
CDR3aa: CASSHRQGANTGELFF

v_gene: TRBV3-1/TRBV3-2
j_gene: TRBJ2-7
abundance: NA
d_gene: NA
CDR3nt: TGTGCCAGCAGTCAGGCCCCATCCAGATACGAGCAGTACTTC
CDR3aa: CASSQAPSRYEQYF

v_gene: TRBV5-4
j_gene: TRBJ2-5
abundance: NA
d_gene: TRBD2
CDR3nt: TGTGCCAGCAGCTTCGGGACTAGCGGGAGACGACAAGAGACCCAGTACTTC
CDR3aa: CASSFGTSGRRQETQYF

v_gene: TRBV19
j_gene: TRBJ2-3
abundance: NA
d_gene: NA
CDR3nt: TGTGCCAGTAGTATTCAGGGTTCAGATACGCAGTATTTT
CDR3aa: CASSIQGSDTQYF

v_gene: TRBV19
j_gene: TRBJ2-1
abundance: NA
d_gene: NA
CDR3nt: TGTGCCAGTAGTAACGGCTACAATGAGCAGTTCTTC
CDR3aa: CASSNGYNEQFF

v_gene: TRBV6-2/TRBV6-3
j_gene: TRBJ2-7
abundance: NA
d_gene: NA
CDR3nt: TGTGCCAGCAGTTACGCAATCGGGACACCGAATTACGAGCAGTACTTC
CDR3aa: CASSYAIGTPNYEQYF

v_gene: TRBV7-9
j_gene: TRBJ1-5
abundance: NA
d_gene: NA
CDR3nt: TGTGCCAGCAGCCCTGGGGGGAATCAGCCCCAGCATTTT
CDR3aa: CASSPGGNQPQHF

v_gene: TRBV6-6
j_gene: TRBJ1-2
abundance: NA
d_gene: NA
CDR3nt: TGTGCCAGCAGTTCTACTAGGGGCTACACCTTC
CDR3aa: CASSSTRGYTF

v_gene: TRBV10-1
j_gene: TRBJ2-1
abundance: NA
d_gene: NA
CDR3nt: TGCGCCAGCAGTGAGTGGGGGACGGGGGAGAACAATGAGCAGTTCTTC
CDR3aa: CASSEWGTGENNEQFF

v_gene: TRBV19
j_gene: TRBJ2-7
abundance: NA
d_gene: NA
CDR3nt: TGTGCCAGTAGTCGACGCCCCGAGGGGACACGGCTCACCTACGAGCAGTACTTC
CDR3aa: CASSRRPEGTRLTYEQYF

v_gene: TRBV25-1
j_gene: TRBJ1-5
abundance: NA
d_gene: NA
CDR3nt: TGTGCCAGCAGAAGGGCAGGGGAGGGTCAGCCCCAGCATTTT
CDR3aa: CASRRAGEGQPQHF

v_gene: TRBV27
j_gene: TRBJ2-5
abundance: NA
d_gene: TRBD2
CDR3nt: TGTGCCAGCAGTTCTAGCGGGAGAGGAGAGACCCAGTACTTC
CDR3aa: CASSSSGRGETQYF

v_gene: TRBV6-1
j_gene: TRBJ1-3
abundance: NA
d_gene: NA
CDR3nt: TGTGCCAGCAGTGGTTCGAGGTCGGGGGTGTGGGGAAACACCATATATTTT
CDR3aa: CASSGSRSGVWGNTIYF

v_gene: TRBV30
j_gene: TRBJ2-4
abundance: NA
d_gene: TRBD2
CDR3nt: TGTGCCTGGAGTCGACTAGCTGAAAACATTCAGTACTTC
CDR3aa: CAWSRLAENIQYF

v_gene: TRBV11-2
j_gene: TRBJ1-1
abundance: NA
d_gene: NA
CDR3nt: TGTGCCAGCAGGTCCGGCGGCACTGAAGCTTTCTTT
CDR3aa: CASRSGGTEAFF

v_gene: TRBV7-3
j_gene: TRBJ2-3
abundance: NA
d_gene: NA
CDR3nt: TGTGCCAGCAGCTTGCCGGGCACAGATACGCAGTATTTT
CDR3aa: CASSLPGTDTQYF

v_gene: TRBV24-1
j_gene: TRBJ2-5
abundance: NA
d_gene: TRBD1
CDR3nt: TGTGCCACCAGTGATCCCACCGGGACAGGGAGAAGAGAGACCCAGTACTTC
CDR3aa: CATSDPTGTGRRETQYF

v_gene: TRBV12-3/TRBV12-4
j_gene: TRBJ1-4
abundance: few
d_gene: NA
CDR3nt: TGTGCCAGCAGTTTAGGCGGCCGGGAAAAACTGTTTTTT
CDR3aa: CASSLGGREKLFF

v_gene: TRBV18
j_gene: TRBJ2-5
abundance: NA
d_gene: NA
CDR3nt: TGTGCCAGCTCACCACAGTCGGAGGAGACCCAGTACTTC
CDR3aa: CASSPQSEETQYF

v_gene: TRBV5-5
j_gene: TRBJ1-1
abundance: NA
d_gene: TRBD1
CDR3nt: TGTGCCAGCAGCCCAGGGGGAGAGGGGCGGCTGAACACTGAAGCTTTCTTT
CDR3aa: CASSPGGEGRLNTEAFF

v_gene: TRBV6-5
j_gene: TRBJ2-4
abundance: NA
d_gene: TRBD2
CDR3nt: TGTGCCAGCAGACTGACCGGGGGGGTCGGAAACATTCAGTACTTC
CDR3aa: CASRLTGGVGNIQYF

v_gene: TRBV30
j_gene: TRBJ1-6
abundance: NA
d_gene: NA
CDR3nt: TGTGCCTGGAGTGTACTGGAGAGGAATTCACCCCTCCACTTT
CDR3aa: CAWSVLERNSPLHF

v_gene: TRBV5-4
j_gene: TRBJ1-2
abundance: NA
d_gene: NA
CDR3nt: TGTGCCAGCAGCTTGGAGCAGGGGCGGAACTATGGCTACACCTTC
CDR3aa: CASSLEQGRNYGYTF

v_gene: TRBV5-6
j_gene: TRBJ1-2
abundance: NA
d_gene: NA
CDR3nt: TGTGCCACCGAAAAGAGGGACTATGGCTACACCTTC
CDR3aa: CATEKRDYGYTF

v_gene: TRBV19
j_gene: TRBJ2-7
abundance: NA
d_gene: TRBD1
CDR3nt: TGTGCCAGTAGTATAGGAGGACAGGGGGTTTACGAGCAGTACTTC
CDR3aa: CASSIGGQGVYEQYF

v_gene: TRBV19
j_gene: TRBJ1-4
abundance: once
d_gene: NA
CDR3nt: TGTGCCAGCGGGAATGAAAAACTGTTTTTT
CDR3aa: CASGNEKLFF

v_gene: TRBV2
j_gene: TRBJ1-4
abundance: few
d_gene: TRBD1
CDR3nt: TGTGCCAGCAGACCGGGACAGGGTATTGAAAAACTGTTTTTT
CDR3aa: CASRPGQGIEKLFF

v_gene: TRBV11-3
j_gene: TRBJ2-1
abundance: NA
d_gene: TRBD2
CDR3nt: TGTGCCAGCAGCTCTCCCCTAGCGGGGAGCTCCTACAATGAGCAGTTCTTC
CDR3aa: CASSSPLAGSSYNEQFF

v_gene: TRBV25-1
j_gene: TRBJ2-7
abundance: once
d_gene: TRBD2
CDR3nt: TGTGCCAGCCAACTAGCGGGAGGGCCATACGAGCAGTACTTC
CDR3aa: CASQLAGGPYEQYF

v_gene: TRBV28
j_gene: TRBJ2-7
abundance: NA
d_gene: TRBD2
CDR3nt: TGTGCCAGCAGCTTTAGCGGGAAGCACGAGCAGTACTTC
CDR3aa: CASSFSGKHEQYF

v_gene: TRBV9
j_gene: TRBJ1-1
abundance: NA
d_gene: TRBD1
CDR3nt: TGTGCCAGCAGCGCCCAACCCGGACAGGGGGACACTGAAGCTTTCTTT
CDR3aa: CASSAQPGQGDTEAFF

v_gene: TRBV21-1
j_gene: TRBJ2-1
abundance: NA
d_gene: NA
CDR3nt: TGTGCCAGCAGCAAAGCGCTTAGGCCTAGCGGGCCTTACAATGAGCAGTTCTTC
CDR3aa: CASSKALRPSGPYNEQFF

v_gene: TRBV9
j_gene: TRBJ2-4
abundance: NA
d_gene: TRBD1
CDR3nt: TGTGCCAGCAGCGTAGAGGGACAGGGAAACATTCAGTACTTC
CDR3aa: CASSVEGQGNIQYF

v_gene: TRBV14
j_gene: TRBJ1-1
abundance: few
d_gene: TRBD1
CDR3nt: TGTGCCAGCACCCGAGACAGGGGCGGTAGGAACACTGAAGCTTTCTTT
CDR3aa: CASTRDRGGRNTEAFF

v_gene: TRBV6-1
j_gene: TRBJ2-1
abundance: NA
d_gene: NA
CDR3nt: TGTGCCAGCAGTGAACGAGGAGATGAGCAGTTCTTC
CDR3aa: CASSERGDEQFF

v_gene: TRBV29-1
j_gene: TRBJ2-2
abundance: NA
d_gene: NA
CDR3nt: TGCAGCGTTGAAACTTTCTTGAACACCGGGGAGCTGTTTTTT
CDR3aa: CSVETFLNTGELFF

v_gene: TRBV19
j_gene: TRBJ2-7
abundance: NA
d_gene: TRBD1
CDR3nt: TGTGCCAGTAGTATTAGGGACAGCGAGCAGTACTTC
CDR3aa: CASSIRDSEQYF

v_gene: TRBV30
j_gene: TRBJ2-1
abundance: NA
d_gene: NA
CDR3nt: TGTGCCTGGAGTTTGCAGGTCCAGAATGAGCAGTTCTTC
CDR3aa: CAWSLQVQNEQFF